This entry concerns a single T cell receptor (beta chain). The data are from a study of blood T cell repertoires in COVID-19. Study context: Samples taken during acute and convalescent COVID-19 were collected in the United States, Italy and Spain.

Sequenced by immunoSEQ multiplex PCR; TCRdb stores in-frame clones only, minus some. Of a few hundred thousand clones listed, approximately 86% are singletons. This CDR3 has 15 residues. The germline V gene has CDR1 SGHAT and CDR2 FQNNGV. V shed 5 bases and J shed 4 bases, with 14 bases lying between them. This chain uses TRBV11-2 with TRBJ2-2, with a tentative D call TRBD1 (6 bases). The sequence came from a woman aged 70-85 years with active or convalescent COVID-19. The material sequenced was peripheral blood. CDR3 loop: CASSPGTIPTGELFF. The CDR3 bases are TGTGCCAGCAGCCCCGGGACAATTCCCACCGGGGAGCTGTTTTTT. The variable domain in full, with the rest retrieved from reference TRBV11-2 and TRBJ2-2, is EAGVAQSPRYKIIEKRQSVAFWCNPISGHATLYWYQQILGQGPKLLIQFQNNGVVDDSQLPKDRFSAERLKGVDSTLKIQPAKLEDSAVYLCASSPGTIPTGELFFGEGSRLTVL.